This TCR beta chain is from a study of CD8 T cells in Susac syndrome (dated by TCRdb to between 2018 and 2021). Turning to the overall study: Repertoire sequencing was used to test whether CD8+ T cell activation and differentiation in Susac syndrome was antigen driven.

Peripheral blood CD8+ and CD4+ T cells from healthy donors, Susac syndrome patients and multiple sclerosis patients were profiled using high-throughput TCR beta sequencing. The healthy donors served as controls matched for age and sex. Bulk CD8+ and CD4+ T cells were purified magnetically by negative isolation, whereas CD8+ TEMRA cells were enriched by FACS. Blood was collected in EDTA tubes and processed within 24 hours, with PBMCs isolated through density gradient centrifugation. PBMCs destined for TCR sequencing were cryopreserved in liquid nitrogen and later thawed in a 37 °C water bath. Purity of sorted or isolated CD4+, CD8+ and CD8+ TEMRA cells was at least 90%. Its CDR3 holds 12 amino acids, cysteine through phenylalanine. The read is trimmed to its CDR3 DNA, 36 bases read in frame from base 1. Looking up the germline V gene (reference sequence) yields CDR1 LGHDT and CDR2 YNNKEL. The trim is 1 base for V and 4 bases for J, with a gap of 4 bases between the germline ends.

Turning to this clonotype: The antigen this receptor binds is unknown. No much larger clonotype is one base removed from it; base qualities were not supplied.

Results the study describes overall, beyond this receptor: The number of individuals in the TCR sequencing and HLA analysis was recognized as being relatively small.

RNA was extracted with the RNeasy kit and roughly 0.45 to 1 ug was reverse transcribed using random hexamers. The immunoSEQ multiplex PCR assay, covering 54 Vbeta and 13 Jbeta segments, was used to amplify TCR beta CDR3 regions. To correct PCR amplification bias, a synthetic template baseline was used for both primer optimization and computational correction. On the authors' methods: Reads were assigned to V, D and J genes according to IMGT and analyzed in immunoSEQ Analyzer, with only productive sequences retained. Clonality was calculated as one minus the Shannon entropy normalized by log2 of the number of productive unique sequences. For each patient and control, public and private clones were evaluated among the 100 most prevalent clones. A clone was defined as Susac-specific if it was absent from the healthy and MS cohorts, from 950 to 1,300 published viral clones and from other ImmuneACCESS disease sequences. TCRdb took the public reads, trimmed them with fastp at Q25, ran MiXCR for clone calling and kept in-frame beta chains. Every distinct CDR3 protein forms one entry, paired with its most common genes and DNA. It is TCRdb's table, rather than the study itself, that gives the V and J calls and clone size. This sample gives about 190,000 distinct CDR3 sequences in total; 85% to 95% of them show up just once. The top ten clones comprise about 0.095% of the sample.

The origin of this receptor is a human donor in good health. The rearrangement combines TRBV3-1 with TRBJ1-2, with the identity of the D gene unclear. Sequenced material: CD4+ T cells from PBMCs. The nucleotides are TGTGCCAGCAGCCAAGCCCTCTATGGCTACACCTTC. This sequence encodes CASSQALYGYTF.